The 2 T cell receptor beta chains below come from one sample, sequenced in a study of blood T cell repertoires in COVID-19. Measured with immunoSEQ multiplex PCR; TCRdb has only the in-frame clones, and not every one. The sample records about 260,000 clones, about 87% being singletons. The sequencing input was peripheral blood. These TCRs come from a woman in her 70s with COVID-19, enrolled during active disease.

The J gene is TRBJ1-2, the V gene TRBV2; perhaps TRBD1 as D (5 bases). The CDR3 covers 14 residues. The germline V and J ends were trimmed by 6 bases and 0 bases, with 11 bases remaining between them. Per germline, CDR1 SNHLY and CDR2 FYNNEI. CDR3 DNA: TGTGCCAGCAGAAAGACAGATACTAACTATGGCTACACCTTC. This translates into CASRKTDTNYGYTF.

In the case of this clone: Other DNA sequences of this sample code for an identical CDR3. The chain employs TRBV18 and TRBJ1-2; D may be TRBD1 (5 bases). This CDR3 region has 13 residues. V dropped 2 bases and J dropped 2 bases, with 6 bases sitting between them. Germline V gene sequence: CDR1 KGHSH, CDR2 LQKENI. The CDR3 reads CASSPDRNYGYTF. CDR3 DNA: TGTGCCAGCTCACCAGACAGAAACTATGGCTACACCTTC.